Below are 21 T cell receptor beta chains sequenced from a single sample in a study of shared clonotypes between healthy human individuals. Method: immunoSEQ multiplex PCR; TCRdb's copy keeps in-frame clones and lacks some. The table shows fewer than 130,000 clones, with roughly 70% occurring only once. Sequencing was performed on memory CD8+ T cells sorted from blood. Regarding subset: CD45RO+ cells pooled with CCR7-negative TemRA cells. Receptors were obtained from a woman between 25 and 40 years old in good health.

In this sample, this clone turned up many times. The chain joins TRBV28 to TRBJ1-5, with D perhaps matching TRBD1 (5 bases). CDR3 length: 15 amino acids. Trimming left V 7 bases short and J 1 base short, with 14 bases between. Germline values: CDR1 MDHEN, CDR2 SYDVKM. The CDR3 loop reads CASNPRDVSNQPQHF. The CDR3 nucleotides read TGTGCCAGCAACCCCCGGGACGTCAGCAATCAGCCCCAGCATTTT. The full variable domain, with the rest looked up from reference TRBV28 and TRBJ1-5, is DVKVTQSSRYLVKRTGEKVFLECVQDMDHENMFWYRQDPGLGLRLIYFSYDVKMKEKGDIPEGYSVSREKKERFSLILESASTNQTSMYLCASNPRDVSNQPQHFGDGTRLSIL.

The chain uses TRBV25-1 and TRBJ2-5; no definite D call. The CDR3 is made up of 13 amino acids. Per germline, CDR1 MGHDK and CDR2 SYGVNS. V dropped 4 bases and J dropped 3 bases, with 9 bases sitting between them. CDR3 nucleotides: TGTGCCAGCAGTGGCACGGCTAAAGAGACCCAGTACTTC. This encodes CASSGTAKETQYF.

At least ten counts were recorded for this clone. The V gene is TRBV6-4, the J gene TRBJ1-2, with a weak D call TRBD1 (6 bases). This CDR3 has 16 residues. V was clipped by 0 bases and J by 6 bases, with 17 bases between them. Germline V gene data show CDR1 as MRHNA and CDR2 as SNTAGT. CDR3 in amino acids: CASSDSRQDGSDGYTF. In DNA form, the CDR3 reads TGTGCCAGCAGTGACTCGAGACAGGATGGGAGCGATGGCTACACCTTC.

In DNA form, the CDR3 reads TGCGCCAGCAGCTTGGACTACCGGGGGGCAGATACGCAGTATTTT. Encoded protein: CASSLDYRGADTQYF. The chain couples TRBV5-1 to TRBJ2-3, with 7 bases identical to TRBD2. Per germline, CDR1 SGHRS and CDR2 YFSETQ. The CDR3 covers 15 residues. Trimming took 0 bases from V and 4 from J; bases not matched to a gene: 5.

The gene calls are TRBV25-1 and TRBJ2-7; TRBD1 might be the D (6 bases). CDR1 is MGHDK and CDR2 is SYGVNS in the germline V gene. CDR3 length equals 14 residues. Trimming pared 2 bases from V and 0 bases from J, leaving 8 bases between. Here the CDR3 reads CASSEGDNSYEQYF. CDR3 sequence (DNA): TGTGCCAGCAGTGAAGGGGACAACTCCTACGAGCAGTACTTC.

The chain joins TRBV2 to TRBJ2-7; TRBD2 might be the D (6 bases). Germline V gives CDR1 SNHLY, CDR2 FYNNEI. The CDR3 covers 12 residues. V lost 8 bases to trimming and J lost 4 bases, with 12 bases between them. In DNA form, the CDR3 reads TGTGCCAGCGCCGGGGAGGTATACGAGCAGTACTTC. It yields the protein CASAGEVYEQYF.

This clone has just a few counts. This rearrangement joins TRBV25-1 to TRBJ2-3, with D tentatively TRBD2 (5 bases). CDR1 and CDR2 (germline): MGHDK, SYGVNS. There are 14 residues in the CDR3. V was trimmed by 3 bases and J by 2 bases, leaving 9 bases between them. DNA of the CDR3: TGTGCCAGCAGTGACCTAGCCCTCACAGATACGCAGTATTTT. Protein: CASSDLALTDTQYF.

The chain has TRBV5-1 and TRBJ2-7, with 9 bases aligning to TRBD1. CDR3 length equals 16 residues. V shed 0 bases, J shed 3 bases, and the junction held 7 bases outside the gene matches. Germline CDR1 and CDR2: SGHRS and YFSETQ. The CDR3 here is CASSLVGDRGGYEQYF. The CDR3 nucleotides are TGCGCCAGCAGCTTGGTAGGCGACAGGGGGGGCTACGAGCAGTACTTC.

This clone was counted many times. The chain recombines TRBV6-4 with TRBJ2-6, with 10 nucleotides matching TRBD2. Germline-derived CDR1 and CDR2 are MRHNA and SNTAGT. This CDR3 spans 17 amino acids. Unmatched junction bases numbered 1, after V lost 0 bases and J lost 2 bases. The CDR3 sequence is CASSDSAGGPGANVLTF. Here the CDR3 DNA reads TGTGCCAGCAGTGACTCAGCGGGAGGGCCTGGGGCCAACGTCCTGACTTTC.

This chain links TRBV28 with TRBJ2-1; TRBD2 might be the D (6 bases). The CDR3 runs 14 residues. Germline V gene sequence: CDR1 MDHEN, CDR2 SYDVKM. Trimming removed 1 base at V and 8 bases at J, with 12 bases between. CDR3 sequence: CASSLSREWDEQFF. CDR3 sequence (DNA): TGTGCCAGCAGTTTATCCCGGGAGTGGGATGAGCAGTTCTTC. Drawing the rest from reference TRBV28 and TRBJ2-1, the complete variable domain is DVKVTQSSRYLVKRTGEKVFLECVQDMDHENMFWYRQDPGLGLRLIYFSYDVKMKEKGDIPEGYSVSREKKERFSLILESASTNQTSMYLCASSLSREWDEQFFGPGTRLTVL.

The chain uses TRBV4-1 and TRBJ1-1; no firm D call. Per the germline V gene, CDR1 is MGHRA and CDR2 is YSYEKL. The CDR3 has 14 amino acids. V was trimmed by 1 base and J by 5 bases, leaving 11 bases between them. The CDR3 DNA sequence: TGCGCCAGCAGCCAAGGGCTCTTGGGGACTGAAGCTTTCTTT. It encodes CASSQGLLGTEAFF.

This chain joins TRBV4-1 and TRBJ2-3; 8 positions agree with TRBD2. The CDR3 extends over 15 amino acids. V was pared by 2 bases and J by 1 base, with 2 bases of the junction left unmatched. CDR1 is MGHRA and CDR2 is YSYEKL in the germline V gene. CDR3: CASSQTSGGTDTQYF. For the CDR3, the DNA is TGCGCCAGCAGCCAAACTAGCGGAGGCACAGATACGCAGTATTTT.

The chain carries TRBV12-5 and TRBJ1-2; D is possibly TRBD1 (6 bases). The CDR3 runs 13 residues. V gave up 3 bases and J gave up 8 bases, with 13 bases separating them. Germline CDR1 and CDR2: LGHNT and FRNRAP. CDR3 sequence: CASGLSGVGGYTF. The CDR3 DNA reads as TGTGCTAGTGGTTTATCAGGGGTCGGCGGCTACACCTTC. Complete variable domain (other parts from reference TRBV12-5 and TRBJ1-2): DARVTQTPRHKVTEMGQEVTMRCQPILGHNTVFWYRQTMMQGLELLAYFRNRAPLDDSGMPKDRFSAEMPDATLATLKIQPSEPRDSAVYFCASGLSGVGGYTFGSGTRLTVV.

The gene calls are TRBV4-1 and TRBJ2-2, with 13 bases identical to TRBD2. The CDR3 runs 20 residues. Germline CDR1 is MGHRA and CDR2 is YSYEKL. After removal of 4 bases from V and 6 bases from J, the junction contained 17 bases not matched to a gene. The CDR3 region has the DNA TGCGCCAGCAGCCCTAGGACTAGCGGGAGTTCATGGGTTGTCGCCGGGGAGCTGTTTTTT. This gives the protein CASSPRTSGSSWVVAGELFF.

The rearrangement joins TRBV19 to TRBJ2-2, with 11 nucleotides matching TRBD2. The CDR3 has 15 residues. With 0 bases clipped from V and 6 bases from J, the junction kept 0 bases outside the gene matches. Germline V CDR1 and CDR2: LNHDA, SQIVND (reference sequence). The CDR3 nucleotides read TGTGCCAGTAGTATAGAACTAGCGGGAGCCGGGGAGCTGTTTTTT. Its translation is CASSIELAGAGELFF.

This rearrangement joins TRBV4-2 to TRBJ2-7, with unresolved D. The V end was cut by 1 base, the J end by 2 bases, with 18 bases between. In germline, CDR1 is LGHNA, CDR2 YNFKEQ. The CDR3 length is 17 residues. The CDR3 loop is CASSQGPLRTDTYEQYF. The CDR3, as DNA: TGTGCCAGCAGCCAAGGACCTTTAAGGACCGATACCTACGAGCAGTACTTC.

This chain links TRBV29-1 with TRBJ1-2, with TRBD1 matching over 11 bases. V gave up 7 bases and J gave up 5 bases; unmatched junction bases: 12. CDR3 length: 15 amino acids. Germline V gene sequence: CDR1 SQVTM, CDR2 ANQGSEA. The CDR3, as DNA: TGCAGCGGACCGGGACAGGGGGGAAAGGTATATGGCTACACCTTC. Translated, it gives CSGPGQGGKVYGYTF.

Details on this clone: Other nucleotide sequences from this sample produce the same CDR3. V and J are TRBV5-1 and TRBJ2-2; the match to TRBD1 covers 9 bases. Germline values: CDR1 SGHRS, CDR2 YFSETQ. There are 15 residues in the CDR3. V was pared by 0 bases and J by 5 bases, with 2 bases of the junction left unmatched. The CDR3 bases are TGCGCCAGCAGCTTGGGGGACAGGGATACCGGGGAGCTGTTTTTT. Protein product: CASSLGDRDTGELFF.

The CDR3 region is CASGGQFYEQYF. The CDR3 region has the DNA TGTGCCAGCGGAGGACAGTTCTACGAGCAGTACTTC. The chain has TRBV2 and TRBJ2-7; possibly TRBD1 for D (6 bases). The CDR3 is 12 residues long. Germline CDR1 and CDR2: SNHLY and FYNNEI. V was cut by 8 bases and J by 3 bases, with 11 bases left in between.

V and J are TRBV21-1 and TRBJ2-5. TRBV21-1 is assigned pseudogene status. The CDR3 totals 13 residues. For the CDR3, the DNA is TGTGCCACCCCGAGCTACAAGCAAGAGACCCAGTACTTC. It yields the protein CATPSYKQETQYF.

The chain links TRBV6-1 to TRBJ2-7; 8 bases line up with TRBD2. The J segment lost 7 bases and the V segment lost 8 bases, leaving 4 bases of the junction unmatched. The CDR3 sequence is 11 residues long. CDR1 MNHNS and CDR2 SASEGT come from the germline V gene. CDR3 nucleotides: TGTGCCAGCGGATTAGCGGGAGAGCAGTACTTC. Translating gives CASGLAGEQYF.